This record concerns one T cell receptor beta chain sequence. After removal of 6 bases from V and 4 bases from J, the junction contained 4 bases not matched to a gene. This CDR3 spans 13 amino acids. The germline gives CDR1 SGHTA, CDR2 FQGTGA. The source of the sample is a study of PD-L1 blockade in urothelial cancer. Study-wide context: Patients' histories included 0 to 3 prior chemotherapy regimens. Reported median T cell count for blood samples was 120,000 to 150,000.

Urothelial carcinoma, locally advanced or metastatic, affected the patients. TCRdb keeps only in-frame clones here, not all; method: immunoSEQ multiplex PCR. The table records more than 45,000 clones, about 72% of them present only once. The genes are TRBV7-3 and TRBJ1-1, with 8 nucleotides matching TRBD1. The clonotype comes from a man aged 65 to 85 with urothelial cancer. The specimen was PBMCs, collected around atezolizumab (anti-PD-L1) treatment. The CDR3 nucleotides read TGTGCCAGCAGTCCAGGGGGCCCCACTGAAGCTTTCTTT. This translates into CASSPGGPTEAFF.